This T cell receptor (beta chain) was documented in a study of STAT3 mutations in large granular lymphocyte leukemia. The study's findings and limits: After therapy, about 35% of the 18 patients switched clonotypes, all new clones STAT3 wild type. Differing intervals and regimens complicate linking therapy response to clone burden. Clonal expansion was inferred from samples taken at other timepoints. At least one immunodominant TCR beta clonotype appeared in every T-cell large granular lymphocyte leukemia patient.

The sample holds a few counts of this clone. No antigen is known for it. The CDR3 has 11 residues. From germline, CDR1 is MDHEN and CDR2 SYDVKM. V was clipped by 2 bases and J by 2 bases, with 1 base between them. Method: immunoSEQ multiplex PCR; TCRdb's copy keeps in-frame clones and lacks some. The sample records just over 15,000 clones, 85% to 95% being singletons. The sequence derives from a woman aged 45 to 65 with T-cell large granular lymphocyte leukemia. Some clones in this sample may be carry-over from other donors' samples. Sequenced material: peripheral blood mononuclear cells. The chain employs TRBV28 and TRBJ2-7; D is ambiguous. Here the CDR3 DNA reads TGTGCCAGCAGTTTAACCTACGAGCAGTACTTC. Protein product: CASSLTYEQYF. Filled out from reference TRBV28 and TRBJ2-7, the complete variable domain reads DVKVTQSSRYLVKRTGEKVFLECVQDMDHENMFWYRQDPGLGLRLIYFSYDVKMKEKGDIPEGYSVSREKKERFSLILESASTNQTSMYLCASSLTYEQYFGPGTRLTVT.